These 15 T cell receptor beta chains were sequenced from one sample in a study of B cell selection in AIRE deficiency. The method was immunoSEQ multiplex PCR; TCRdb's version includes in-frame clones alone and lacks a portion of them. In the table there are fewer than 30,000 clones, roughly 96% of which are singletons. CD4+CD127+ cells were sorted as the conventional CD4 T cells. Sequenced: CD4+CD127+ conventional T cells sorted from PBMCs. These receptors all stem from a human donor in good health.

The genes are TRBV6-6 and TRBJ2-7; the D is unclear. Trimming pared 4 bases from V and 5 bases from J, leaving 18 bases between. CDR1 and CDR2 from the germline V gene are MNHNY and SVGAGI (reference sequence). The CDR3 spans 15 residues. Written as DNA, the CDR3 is TGTGCCAGCAGTTCATCGGCCTATTCTTTCGACGAGCAGTACTTC. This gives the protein CASSSSAYSFDEQYF.

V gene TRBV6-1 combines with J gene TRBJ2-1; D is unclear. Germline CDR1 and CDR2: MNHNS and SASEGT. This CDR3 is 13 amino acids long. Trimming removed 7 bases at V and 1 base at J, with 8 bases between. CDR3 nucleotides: TGTGCCAGCATCACCTGGTCCTACAATGAGCAGTTCTTC. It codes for CASITWSYNEQFF.

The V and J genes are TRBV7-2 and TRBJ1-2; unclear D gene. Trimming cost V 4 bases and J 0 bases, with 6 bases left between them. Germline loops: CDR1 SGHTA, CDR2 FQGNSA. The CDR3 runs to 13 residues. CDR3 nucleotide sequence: TGTGCCAGCAGCTATCAGACTAACTATGGCTACACCTTC. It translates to CASSYQTNYGYTF.

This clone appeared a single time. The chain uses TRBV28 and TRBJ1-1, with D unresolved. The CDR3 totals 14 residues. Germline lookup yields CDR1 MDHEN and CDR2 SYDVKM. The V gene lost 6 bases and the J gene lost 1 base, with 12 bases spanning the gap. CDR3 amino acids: CASRTSGWNTEAFF. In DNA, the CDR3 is TGTGCCAGCAGGACCTCGGGTTGGAACACTGAAGCTTTCTTT. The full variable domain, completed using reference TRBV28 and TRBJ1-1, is DVKVTQSSRYLVKRTGEKVFLECVQDMDHENMFWYRQDPGLGLRLIYFSYDVKMKEKGDIPEGYSVSREKKERFSLILESASTNQTSMYLCASRTSGWNTEAFFGQGTRLTVV.

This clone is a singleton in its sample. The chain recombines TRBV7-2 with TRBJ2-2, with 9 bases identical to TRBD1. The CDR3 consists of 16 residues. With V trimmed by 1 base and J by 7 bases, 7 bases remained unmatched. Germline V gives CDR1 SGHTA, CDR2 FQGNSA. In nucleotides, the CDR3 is TGTGCCAGCAGCTTAGGGGACAGGGTTGTAGGCGGGGAGCTGTTTTTT. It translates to CASSLGDRVVGGELFF.

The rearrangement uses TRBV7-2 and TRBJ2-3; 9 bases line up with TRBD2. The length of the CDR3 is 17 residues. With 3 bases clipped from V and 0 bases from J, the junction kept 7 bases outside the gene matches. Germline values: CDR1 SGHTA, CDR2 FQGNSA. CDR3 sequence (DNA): TGTGCCAGCAGCTTCTCGCCCACTAGCGGGAGCACAGATACGCAGTATTTT. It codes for CASSFSPTSGSTDTQYF.

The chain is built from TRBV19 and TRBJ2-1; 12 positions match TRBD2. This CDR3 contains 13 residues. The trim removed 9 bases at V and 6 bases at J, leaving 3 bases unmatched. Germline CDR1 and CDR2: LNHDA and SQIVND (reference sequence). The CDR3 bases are TGTGCCAGCAGACTAGCGGGAGCCAATGAGCAGTTCTTC. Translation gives CASRLAGANEQFF.

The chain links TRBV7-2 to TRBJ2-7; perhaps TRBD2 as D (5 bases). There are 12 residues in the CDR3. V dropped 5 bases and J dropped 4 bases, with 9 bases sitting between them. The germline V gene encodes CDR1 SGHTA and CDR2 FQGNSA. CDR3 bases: TGTGCCAGCAGCCGACGGGGATACGAGCAGTACTTC. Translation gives CASSRRGYEQYF.

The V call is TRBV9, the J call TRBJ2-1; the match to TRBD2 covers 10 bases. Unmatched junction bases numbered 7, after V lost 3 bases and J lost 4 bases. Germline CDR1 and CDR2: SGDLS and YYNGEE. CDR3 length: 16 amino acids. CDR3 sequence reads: CASSGGLAGVYNEQFF. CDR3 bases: TGTGCCAGCAGCGGAGGGCTAGCGGGAGTGTACAATGAGCAGTTCTTC.

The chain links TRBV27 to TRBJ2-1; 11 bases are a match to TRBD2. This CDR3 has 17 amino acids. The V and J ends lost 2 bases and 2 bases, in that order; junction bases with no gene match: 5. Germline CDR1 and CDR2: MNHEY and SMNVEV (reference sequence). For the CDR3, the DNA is TGTGCCAGCAGTTTAGAGGGGACTAGCGGACCCTACAATGAGCAGTTCTTC. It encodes CASSLEGTSGPYNEQFF.

CDR3 sequence reads: CASSLNRGHDVNEKLFF. The CDR3 DNA reads as TGTGCCAGCAGTTTAAACAGGGGCCATGACGTTAATGAAAAACTGTTTTTT. This sequence joins TRBV27 and TRBJ1-4, with TRBD1 matching 7 bases. CDR3 size: 17 residues. The V gene's germline CDR1 is MNHEY and CDR2 SMNVEV (reference sequence). V gave up 2 bases and J gave up 4 bases; unmatched junction bases: 10. Based on the CDR3 plus reference TRBV27 and TRBJ1-4, the full variable domain is EAQVTQNPRYLITVTGKKLTVTCSQNMNHEYMSWYRQDPGLGLRQIYYSMNVEVTDKGDVPEGYKVSRKEKRNFPLILESPSPNQTSLYFCASSLNRGHDVNEKLFFGSGTQLSVL.

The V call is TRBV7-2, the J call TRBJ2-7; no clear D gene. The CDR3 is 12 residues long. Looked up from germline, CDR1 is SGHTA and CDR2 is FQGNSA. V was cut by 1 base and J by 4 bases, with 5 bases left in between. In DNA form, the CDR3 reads TGTGCCAGCAGCTTAGTTGGTTACGAGCAGTACTTC. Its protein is CASSLVGYEQYF.

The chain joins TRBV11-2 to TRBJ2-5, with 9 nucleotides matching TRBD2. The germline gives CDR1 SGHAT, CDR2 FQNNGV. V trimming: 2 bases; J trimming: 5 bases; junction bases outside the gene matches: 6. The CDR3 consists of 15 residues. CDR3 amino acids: CASSLYAGGPETQYF. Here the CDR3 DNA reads TGTGCCAGCAGCTTATATGCGGGAGGGCCCGAGACCCAGTACTTC.

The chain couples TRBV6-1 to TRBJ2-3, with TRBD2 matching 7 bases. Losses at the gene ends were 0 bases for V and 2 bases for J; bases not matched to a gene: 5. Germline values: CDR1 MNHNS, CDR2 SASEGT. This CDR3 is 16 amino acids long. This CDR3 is CASSEAASGLTDTQYF. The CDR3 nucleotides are TGTGCCAGCAGTGAAGCTGCTAGCGGACTCACAGATACGCAGTATTTT.

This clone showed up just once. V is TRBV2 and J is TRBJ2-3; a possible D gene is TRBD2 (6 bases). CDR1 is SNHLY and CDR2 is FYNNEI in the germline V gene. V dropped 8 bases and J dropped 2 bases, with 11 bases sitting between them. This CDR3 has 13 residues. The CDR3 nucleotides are TGTGCCAGCGGGGGGATTTCCACAGATACGCAGTATTTT. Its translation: CASGGISTDTQYF.